The 15 T cell receptor beta chains given below trace back to one sample, sequenced in a study of T cell clonality in common variable immunodeficiency. Assay: immunoSEQ multiplex PCR; the TCRdb copy retains only in-frame clones and omits some. The data show approximately 42,000 clones, with none appearing a single time. The specimen sequenced was peripheral blood mononuclear cells. Source of these receptors: a person between 18 and 69 years old in good health.

This clone was seen ten or more times. Coverage ceases 3 residues before the CDR3 finishes, and the germline J gene fills in the end. The V and J genes are TRBV19 and TRBJ2-1; D may be TRBD1 (6 bases). The germline CDR1 and CDR2 sequences are LNHDA and SQIVND (reference sequence). V was shortened by 7 bases and J by 0 bases, with 13 bases between the two germline ends. This CDR3 has 15 residues. The sequenced CDR3 bases are TGTGCCAGTACCCAAGACAGGAGCTCCTACAATGAG. Its protein product is CASTQDRSSYNE. The whole CDR3 sequence reads CASTQDRSSYNEQFF. Full variable domain (missing parts from reference TRBV19 and TRBJ2-1): DGGITQSPKYLFRKEGQNVTLSCEQNLNHDAMYWYRQDPGQGLRLIYYSQIVNDFQKGDIAEGYSVSREKKESFPLTVTSAQKNPTAFYLCASTQDRSSYNEQFFGPGTRLTVL.

This clone was seen at least ten times. The read ends 3 residues early relative to the CDR3; the germline J gene fills the gap. The genes are TRBV6-1 and TRBJ2-7; the D is unclear. Trimming shortened V by 4 bases and J by 0 bases, and 10 bases separated the two germline ends. CDR1 and CDR2 (germline): MNHNS, SASEGT. This CDR3 region has 14 residues. Incomplete CDR3 DNA: TGTGCCAGCAGTGTCCACGGTCGCTCCTACGAG. Its translation: CASSVHGRSYE. The whole CDR3 sequence reads CASSVHGRSYEQYF.

Ten or more counts support this clone. The missing CDR3 end, 3 residues past where the read stops, is filled in from the germline J gene. The sample contains more than one DNA sequence encoding this CDR3. The V call is TRBV6-2 or TRBV6-3, the J call TRBJ1-2; D is uncertain. The CDR3 contains 12 residues. The germline gives CDR1 MNHEY, CDR2 SVGEGT. CDR3 loop: CASSRHVESYTF. Incomplete CDR3 DNA: TGTGCCAGCAGTAGGCACGTTGAGAGC.

This clone was counted ten times or more. The read ends 3 residues early relative to the CDR3; the germline J gene fills the gap. The chain recombines TRBV19 with TRBJ2-4; TRBD1 matches 10 bases. Per the germline V gene, CDR1 is LNHDA and CDR2 is SQIVND (reference sequence). V shed 6 bases, J shed 4 bases, and the junction held 15 bases outside the gene matches. The CDR3 has 18 amino acids. This chain's CDR3 is CASSLYGPQGQGKNIQYF. The sequenced part of the CDR3 DNA is TGTGCCAGTAGCCTATATGGCCCTCAGGGACAGGGGAAAAACATT.

This clone was seen more than once but under ten times. Sequencing ends 3 residues short of the CDR3 end; the germline J gene provides the rest. V gene TRBV19 combines with J gene TRBJ2-3; D is possibly TRBD1 (6 bases). The germline gives CDR1 LNHDA, CDR2 SQIVND (reference sequence). The CDR3 has 15 amino acids. The CDR3 loop reads CASSISDRSFQPQYF. CDR3 bases read: TGTGCCAGTAGTATAAGCGACAGGAGCTTTCAGCCG.

This clone was counted at least ten times. The CDR3 end falls 3 residues outside the read, so it is completed with the germline J gene. The chain links TRBV28 to TRBJ2-3, with 11 positions matching TRBD2. Germline CDR1 is MDHEN and CDR2 is SYDVKM. This CDR3 is built from 17 residues. CDR3 in amino acids: CASTKLLAGGVEATQYF. CDR3 bases read: TGTGCCAGCACCAAACTCTTAGCGGGAGGGGTGGAGGCGACG.

This clone came up many times. The CDR3 end is not reached by the read, which stops 3 residues before it; the germline J gene fills it in. The chain recombines TRBV20-1 with TRBJ2-5; 10 bases align to TRBD1. This CDR3 region has 14 residues. Trimming at V came to 5 bases and at J to 5 bases, leaving 8 bases not matched to a gene. Germline V gene data show CDR1 as DFQATT and CDR2 as SNEGSKA (reference sequence). CDR3 DNA, as far as it was read: TGCAGTGCTGCAACGGGACAGGGGCGGGAGACC. Translation: CSAATGQGRET. In full, the CDR3 reads CSAATGQGRETQYF.

The table lists this clone with many counts. Read data end 3 residues before the CDR3 end; the end is taken from the germline J gene. The V gene is TRBV5-4, the J gene TRBJ1-4; 8 bases match TRBD1. With V trimmed by 3 bases and J by 7 bases, 5 bases remained unmatched. Germline V lookup: CDR1 SGHNT, CDR2 YYREEE (reference sequence). The CDR3 is 14 amino acids. The CDR3 DNA, read in part, is TGTGCCAGCAGCTCGGGACAGGCACCTGAAAAA. Amino acids: CASSSGQAPEK. The full CDR3 protein is CASSSGQAPEKLFF.

Many counts were recorded for this clone. The read falls 3 residues short of the CDR3 end, and the missing part is taken from the germline J gene. V is TRBV10-3 and J is TRBJ2-3; perhaps TRBD2 as D (6 bases). The CDR3 loop spans 15 amino acids. Germline CDR1 is ENHRY and CDR2 is SYGVKD. V was trimmed by 3 bases and J by 3 bases, leaving 13 bases between them. This chain's CDR3 is CAISEGTEMTDTQYF. The CDR3 bases that were read are TGTGCCATCAGTGAAGGGACTGAAATGACAGATACG.

The sample holds many counts of this clone. The read finishes 3 residues shy of the CDR3 end, and the germline J gene is used to complete it. The chain uses TRBV19 and TRBJ2-1; 7 bases are a match to TRBD2. The V gene end was trimmed by 6 bases and the J gene end by 7 bases; junction bases not matched to a gene: 18. Germline V CDR1 and CDR2: LNHDA, SQIVND (reference sequence). The CDR3 consists of 17 residues. The CDR3 bases that were read are TGTGCCAGTAGGAGGTTACCGTCTAGCGGAACGGGGAATGAG. This sequence encodes CASRRLPSSGTGNE. The full CDR3 sequence reads CASRRLPSSGTGNEQFF.

Many counts were recorded for this clone. The read terminates 3 residues before the CDR3 end, so the remaining end is supplied by the germline J gene. This chain joins TRBV2 and TRBJ2-2, with TRBD1 as a possible D gene (6 bases). Germline V lookup: CDR1 SNHLY, CDR2 FYNNEI. The CDR3 has 15 residues. Trimming cost V 8 bases and J 1 base, with 14 bases left between them. CDR3 region: CASRPGVENTGELFF. The CDR3 bases that were read are TGTGCCAGCCGTCCAGGGGTAGAGAACACCGGGGAG.

Ten or more counts support this clone. Partial CDR3 DNA: TGTGCCAGCAGTACAGGGGGTAATTCACCC. Its translation is CASSTGGNSP. The CDR3, in full, reads CASSTGGNSPLHF. The genes are TRBV2 and TRBJ1-6; TRBD1 matches at 8 bases. Sequencing ends 3 residues short of the CDR3 end; the germline J gene provides the rest. V trimming: 5 bases; J trimming: 6 bases; junction bases outside the gene matches: 0. The CDR3 runs 13 residues. CDR1 SNHLY and CDR2 FYNNEI come from the germline V gene.

This clone was seen many times. Read coverage stops 3 residues before the CDR3 terminus; the germline J gene supplies the remainder. The chain is built from TRBV18 and TRBJ2-7, with 9 bases aligning to TRBD1. The CDR3 is 15 residues long. The trim removed 0 bases at V and 2 bases at J, leaving 2 bases unmatched. Germline-derived CDR1 and CDR2 are KGHSH and LQKENI. The CDR3 bases that were read are TGTGCCAGCTCACCACCGGGACAGGGTACCTACGAG. This codes for CASSPPGQGTYE. The full-length CDR3 reads as CASSPPGQGTYEQYF.

This clone was found many times. The DNA ends 3 residues before the CDR3 does, and the rest of the CDR3 is filled in from the germline J gene. This sequence joins TRBV19 and TRBJ2-1, with a possible D match to TRBD1 (5 bases). Germline V gene sequence: CDR1 LNHDA, CDR2 SQIVND (reference sequence). This CDR3 is 13 amino acids long. V was clipped by 3 bases and J by 7 bases, with 10 bases between them. This CDR3 reads CASSIIKGNEQFF. The CDR3 bases that were read are TGTGCCAGTAGTATTATAAAGGGGAATGAG.

This clone was recorded at least ten times. The CDR3 extends 3 residues past the end of the read, so its final part is completed from the germline J gene. V is TRBV3-1 (or the pseudogene TRBV3-2) and J is TRBJ2-2; TRBD2 agrees at 13 bases. Germline CDR1 reads LGHDT; CDR2 reads YNNKEL (reference sequence). The trim removed 1 base at V and 7 bases at J, leaving 9 bases unmatched. The CDR3 covers 18 residues. The CDR3 region is CASSQGVTSGREGGELFF. The CDR3 bases that were read are TGTGCCAGCAGCCAAGGGGTTACTAGCGGGAGGGAGGGCGGGGAG.